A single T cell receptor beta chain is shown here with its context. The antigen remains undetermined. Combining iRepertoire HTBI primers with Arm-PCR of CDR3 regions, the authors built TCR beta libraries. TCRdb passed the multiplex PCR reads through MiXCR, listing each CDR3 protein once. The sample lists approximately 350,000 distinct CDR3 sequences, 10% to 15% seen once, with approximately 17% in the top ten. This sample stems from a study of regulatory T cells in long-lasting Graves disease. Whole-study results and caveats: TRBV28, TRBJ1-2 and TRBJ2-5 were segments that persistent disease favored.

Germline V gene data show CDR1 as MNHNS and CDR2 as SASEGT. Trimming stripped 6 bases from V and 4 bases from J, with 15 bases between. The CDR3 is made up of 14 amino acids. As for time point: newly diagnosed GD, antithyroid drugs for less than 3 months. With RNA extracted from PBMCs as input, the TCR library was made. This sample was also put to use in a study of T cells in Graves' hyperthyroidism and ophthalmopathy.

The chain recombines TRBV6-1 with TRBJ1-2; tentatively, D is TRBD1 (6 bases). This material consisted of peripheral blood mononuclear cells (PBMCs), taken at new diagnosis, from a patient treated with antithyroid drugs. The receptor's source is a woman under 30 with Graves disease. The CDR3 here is CASRRGGLIYGYTF. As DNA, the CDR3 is TGTGCCAGCAGGAGGGGGGGCTTGATCTATGGCTACACCTTC.